This T cell receptor (beta chain) stems from a study of blood T cell repertoires in COVID-19. Study-level information: There were acute and convalescent COVID-19 samples, and they came from the United States, Italy and Spain. T cells, B-cell-depleted T cells, or PBMCs supplied cDNA or gDNA.

Ages ranged from about 18 to 89 years, with residence in about two dozen US areas. The CDR3 totals 14 residues. V was pared by 5 bases and J by 0 bases, with 8 bases between. In germline, CDR1 is SGHTA, CDR2 FQGNSA. Under the authors' procedure: Reference gene primer amplification yielded estimated nucleated cell counts. Assay: immunoSEQ multiplex PCR; the TCRdb copy retains only in-frame clones and omits some. Clone size and the V and J calls come from that table; the DNA yielded D and trimming. The data contain 450,000 to 500,000 clones, around 90% of them singletons. This clonotype was obtained from a woman aged 18-29 years who had recovered from COVID-19. Sample: PBMCs or T cells enriched from blood (not recorded which). The chain employs TRBV7-2 and TRBJ1-3; no firm D call. The DNA for the CDR3 is TGTGCCAGCAGCCCCTTTTACTCTGGAAACACCATATATTTT. Its protein product is CASSPFYSGNTIYF. The variable domain in full, completed from reference TRBV7-2 and TRBJ1-3, reads GAGVSQSPSNKVTEKGKDVELRCDPISGHTALYWYRQSLGQGLEFLIYFQGNSAPDKSGLPSDRFSAERTGGSVSTLTIQRTQQEDSAVYLCASSPFYSGNTIYFGEGSWLTVV.